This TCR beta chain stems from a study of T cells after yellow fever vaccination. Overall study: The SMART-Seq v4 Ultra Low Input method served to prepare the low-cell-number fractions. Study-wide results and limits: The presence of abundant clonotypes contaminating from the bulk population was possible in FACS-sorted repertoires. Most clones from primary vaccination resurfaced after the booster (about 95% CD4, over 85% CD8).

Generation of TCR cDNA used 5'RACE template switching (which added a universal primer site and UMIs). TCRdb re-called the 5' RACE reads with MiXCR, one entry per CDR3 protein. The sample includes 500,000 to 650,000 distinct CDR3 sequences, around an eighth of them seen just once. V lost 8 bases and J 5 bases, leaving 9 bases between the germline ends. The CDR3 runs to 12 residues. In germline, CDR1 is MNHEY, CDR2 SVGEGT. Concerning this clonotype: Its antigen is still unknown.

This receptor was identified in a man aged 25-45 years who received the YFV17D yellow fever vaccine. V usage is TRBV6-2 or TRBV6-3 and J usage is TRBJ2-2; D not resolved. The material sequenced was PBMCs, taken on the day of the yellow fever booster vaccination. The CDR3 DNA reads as TGTGCCAGCGAACATCTTACCGGGGAGCTGTTTTTT. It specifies CASEHLTGELFF.